Sequencing of this TCR beta chain was carried out in a study of immune evolution from preneoplasia to lung adenocarcinoma. V was trimmed by 8 bases and J by 11 bases, leaving 15 bases between them. This CDR3 region has 11 residues. From germline, CDR1 is MDHEN and CDR2 SYDVKM. Profiled with immunoSEQ multiplex PCR; TCRdb holds only in-frame clones, not every one. The sample holds around 4,000 clones; 83% are singletons and the top ten take approximately 3%. Nucleic acids came from premalignant or tumor cells enriched by macro-dissection. What was sequenced was FFPE minimally invasive lung adenocarcinoma tissue. The clonotype comes from a person aged 55 to 75 with lung adenocarcinoma. The V and J genes are TRBV28 and TRBJ2-5, with D unclear. CDR3 sequence reads: CASGDSFEQYF. The CDR3 DNA follows: TGTGCCAGCGGCGACTCCTTTGAGCAGTACTTC.